This entry is about one T cell receptor (beta chain). Its antigen is not identified. These data originate in a study of CD8 T cells in ankylosing spondylitis. The CDR3 extends over 16 amino acids. In germline, CDR1 is SGHDT, CDR2 YYEEEE. Trimming shortened V by 0 bases and J by 4 bases, and 14 bases separated the two germline ends. The study's findings and limits: The study identified a TCR beta motif of roughly eight highly homologous variants that appeared characteristic of ankylosing spondylitis blood.

Each TCR beta library was made by quantitative 5'-RACE that incorporated molecular barcodes. Using its own MiXCR run on the 5' RACE reads, TCRdb lists one record per CDR3 protein. This sample has 250,000 to 300,000 distinct CDR3 sequences, with roughly 20% found just once. Sequenced material: blood, either unsorted or a sorted T cell fraction (not recorded which). This chain uses TRBV5-6 with TRBJ1-3; no reliable D call. The source of this sequence is a male donor with ankylosing spondylitis or in good health (not recorded which). The CDR3 bases are TGTGCCAGCAGCTTGGGGGCACTTTATCAAGGAAACACCATATATTTT. Its translation: CASSLGALYQGNTIYF.